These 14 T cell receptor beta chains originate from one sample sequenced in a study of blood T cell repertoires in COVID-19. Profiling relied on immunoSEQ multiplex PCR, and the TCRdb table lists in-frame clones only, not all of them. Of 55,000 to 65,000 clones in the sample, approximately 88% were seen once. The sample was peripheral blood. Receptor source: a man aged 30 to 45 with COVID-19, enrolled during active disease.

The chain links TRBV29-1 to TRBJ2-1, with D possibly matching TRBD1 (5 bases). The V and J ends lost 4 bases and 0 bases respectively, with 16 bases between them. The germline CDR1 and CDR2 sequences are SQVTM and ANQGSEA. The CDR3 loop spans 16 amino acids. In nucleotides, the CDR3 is TGCAGCGTTGTATTGAAAACAGGCAGCTCCTACAATGAGCAGTTCTTC. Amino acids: CSVVLKTGSSYNEQFF.

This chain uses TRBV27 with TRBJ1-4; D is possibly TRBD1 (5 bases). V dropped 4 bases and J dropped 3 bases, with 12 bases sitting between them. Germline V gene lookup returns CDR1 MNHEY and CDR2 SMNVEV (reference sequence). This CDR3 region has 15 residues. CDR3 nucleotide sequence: TGTGCCAGCAGTTACCAGGGTAGACCTAATGAAAAACTGTTTTTT. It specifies CASSYQGRPNEKLFF.

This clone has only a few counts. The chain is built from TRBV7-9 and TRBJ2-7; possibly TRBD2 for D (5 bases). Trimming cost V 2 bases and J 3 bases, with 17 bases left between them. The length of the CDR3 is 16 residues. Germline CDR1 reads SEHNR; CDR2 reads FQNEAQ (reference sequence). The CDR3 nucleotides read TGTGCCAGCAGCTTACGGTCTTCGGGGAGAATCTACGAGCAGTACTTC. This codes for CASSLRSSGRIYEQYF.

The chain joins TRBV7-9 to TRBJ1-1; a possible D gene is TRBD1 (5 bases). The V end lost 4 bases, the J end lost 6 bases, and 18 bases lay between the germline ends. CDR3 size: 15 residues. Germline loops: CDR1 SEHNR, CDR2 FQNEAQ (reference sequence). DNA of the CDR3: TGTGCCAGCAGCTCCTACGGCGGGGGAGGCTCTGAAGCTTTCTTT. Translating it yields CASSSYGGGGSEAFF.

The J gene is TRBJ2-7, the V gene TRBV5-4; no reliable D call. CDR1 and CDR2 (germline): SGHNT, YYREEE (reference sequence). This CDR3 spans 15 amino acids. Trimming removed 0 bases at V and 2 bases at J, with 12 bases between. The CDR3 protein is CASSLDYLFPYEQYF. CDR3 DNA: TGTGCCAGCAGCTTGGACTACCTGTTTCCCTACGAGCAGTACTTC. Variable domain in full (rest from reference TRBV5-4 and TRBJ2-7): ETGVTQSPTHLIKTRGQQVTLRCSSQSGHNTVSWYQQALGQGPQFIFQYYREEENGRGNFPPRFSGLQFPNYSSELNVNALELDDSALYLCASSLDYLFPYEQYFGPGTRLTVT.

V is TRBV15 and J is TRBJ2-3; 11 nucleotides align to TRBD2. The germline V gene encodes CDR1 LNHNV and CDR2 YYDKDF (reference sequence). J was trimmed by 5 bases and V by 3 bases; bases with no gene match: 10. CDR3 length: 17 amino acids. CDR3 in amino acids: CATSRSTSGRLVDTQYF. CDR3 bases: TGTGCCACCAGCAGGTCTACTAGCGGGAGACTTGTAGATACGCAGTATTTT.

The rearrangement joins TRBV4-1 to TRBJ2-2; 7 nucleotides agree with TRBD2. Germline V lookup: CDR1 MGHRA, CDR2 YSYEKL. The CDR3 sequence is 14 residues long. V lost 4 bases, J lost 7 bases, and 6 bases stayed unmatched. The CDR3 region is CASSPGGRDGELFF. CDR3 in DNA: TGCGCCAGCAGCCCGGGAGGCAGGGACGGGGAGCTGTTTTTT.

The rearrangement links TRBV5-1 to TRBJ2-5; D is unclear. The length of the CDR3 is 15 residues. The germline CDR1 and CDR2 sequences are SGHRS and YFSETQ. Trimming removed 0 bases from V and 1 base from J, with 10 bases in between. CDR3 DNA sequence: TGCGCCAGCAGCTTGGATGAGTTTACCCAAGAGACCCAGTACTTC. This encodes CASSLDEFTQETQYF.

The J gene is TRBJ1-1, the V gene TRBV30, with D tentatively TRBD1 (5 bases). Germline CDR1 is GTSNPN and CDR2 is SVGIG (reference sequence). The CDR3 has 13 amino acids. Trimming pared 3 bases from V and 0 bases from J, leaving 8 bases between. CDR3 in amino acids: CAWRGEVNTEAFF. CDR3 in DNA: TGTGCCTGGAGGGGGGAGGTGAACACTGAAGCTTTCTTT.

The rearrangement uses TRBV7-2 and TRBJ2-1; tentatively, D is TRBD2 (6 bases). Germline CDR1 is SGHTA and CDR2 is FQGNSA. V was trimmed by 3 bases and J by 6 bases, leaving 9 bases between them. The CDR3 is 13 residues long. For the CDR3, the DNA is TGTGCCAGCAGCTTCCTAGCGAGCAATGAGCAGTTCTTC. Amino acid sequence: CASSFLASNEQFF.

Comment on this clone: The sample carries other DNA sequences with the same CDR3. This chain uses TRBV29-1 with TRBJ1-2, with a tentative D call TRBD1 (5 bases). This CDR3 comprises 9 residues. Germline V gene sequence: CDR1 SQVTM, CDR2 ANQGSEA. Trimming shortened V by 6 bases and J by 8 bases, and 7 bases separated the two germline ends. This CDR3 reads CSVGGGYTF. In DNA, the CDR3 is TGCAGCGTGGGGGGAGGCTACACCTTC.

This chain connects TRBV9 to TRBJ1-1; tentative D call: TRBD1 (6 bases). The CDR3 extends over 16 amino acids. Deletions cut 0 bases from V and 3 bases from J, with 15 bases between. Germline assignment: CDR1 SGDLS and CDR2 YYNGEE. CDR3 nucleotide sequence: TGTGCCAGCAGCGTAGGGGCGGCAGGGGTGGACACTGAAGCTTTCTTT. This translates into CASSVGAAGVDTEAFF.

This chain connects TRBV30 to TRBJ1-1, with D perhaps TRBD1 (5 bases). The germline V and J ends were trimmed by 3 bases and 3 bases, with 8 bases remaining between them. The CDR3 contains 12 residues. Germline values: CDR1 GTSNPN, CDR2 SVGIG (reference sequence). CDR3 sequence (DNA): TGTGCCTGGAGCGACAGTGACACTGAAGCTTTCTTT. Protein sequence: CAWSDSDTEAFF.

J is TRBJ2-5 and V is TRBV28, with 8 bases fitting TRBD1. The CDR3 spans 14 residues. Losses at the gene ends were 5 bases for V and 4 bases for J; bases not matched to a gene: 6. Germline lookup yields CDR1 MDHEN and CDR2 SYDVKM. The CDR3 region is CASSPDRVGETQYF. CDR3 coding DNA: TGTGCCAGCAGTCCGGACAGGGTAGGAGAGACCCAGTACTTC.